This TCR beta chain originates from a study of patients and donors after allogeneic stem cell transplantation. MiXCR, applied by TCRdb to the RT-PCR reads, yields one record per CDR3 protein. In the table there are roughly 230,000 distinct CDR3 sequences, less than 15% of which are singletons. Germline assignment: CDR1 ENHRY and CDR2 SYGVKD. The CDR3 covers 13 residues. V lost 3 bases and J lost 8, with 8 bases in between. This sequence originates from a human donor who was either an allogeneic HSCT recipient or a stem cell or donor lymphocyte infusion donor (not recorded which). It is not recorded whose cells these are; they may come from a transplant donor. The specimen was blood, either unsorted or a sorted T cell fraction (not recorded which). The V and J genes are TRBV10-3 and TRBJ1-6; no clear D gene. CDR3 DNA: TGTGCCATCAGTGACTTGTCTGATTCACCCCTCCACTTT. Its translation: CAISDLSDSPLHF.